This T cell receptor beta chain was sequenced in a study of shared clonotypes between healthy human individuals. It was CD45RO-negative cells, positively selected for CCR7, that made up naive CD8 cells, with terminally differentiated effector memory CD45RA+ cells excluded. In regard to this clone: The antigen is unknown.

The table came from immunoSEQ multiplex PCR; TCRdb's copy has only in-frame clones and leaves some out. The data show 800,000 or so clones, with 90% to 97% seen just once and 0.2% to 0.25% held by the top ten. General study findings and limits: Memory subsets generally showed smaller estimated richness than naive subsets did.

V trimming: 6 bases; J trimming: 3 bases; junction bases outside the gene matches: 7. CDR1 and CDR2 (germline): MNHEY, SVGAGI. The CDR3 has 15 amino acids. This TCR was sampled from a man aged 25-45 years in good health. Sequencing input: naive CD8+ T cells sorted from blood. The chain joins TRBV6-5 to TRBJ1-5, with TRBD1 matching over 8 bases. Written as DNA, the CDR3 is TGTGCCAGCAGCGAGGACAGGGACCACAATCAGCCCCAGCATTTT. The encoded protein is CASSEDRDHNQPQHF.